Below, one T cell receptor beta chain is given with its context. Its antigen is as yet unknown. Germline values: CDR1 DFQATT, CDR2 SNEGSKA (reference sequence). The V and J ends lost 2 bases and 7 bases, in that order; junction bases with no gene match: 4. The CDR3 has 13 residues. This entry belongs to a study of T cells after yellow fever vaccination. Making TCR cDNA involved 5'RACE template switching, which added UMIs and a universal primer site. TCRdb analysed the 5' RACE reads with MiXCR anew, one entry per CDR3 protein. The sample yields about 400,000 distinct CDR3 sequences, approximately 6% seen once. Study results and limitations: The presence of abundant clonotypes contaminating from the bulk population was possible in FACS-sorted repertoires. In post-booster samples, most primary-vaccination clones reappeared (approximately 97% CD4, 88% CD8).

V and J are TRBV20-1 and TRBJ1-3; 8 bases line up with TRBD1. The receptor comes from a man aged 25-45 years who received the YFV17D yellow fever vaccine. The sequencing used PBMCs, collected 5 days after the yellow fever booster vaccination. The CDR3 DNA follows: TGCAGTGCTAGATCAGGGGGCTGGAACACCATATATTTT. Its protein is CSARSGGWNTIYF.